This T cell receptor (beta chain) is from a study of cytomegalovirus exposure and HLA in healthy donors listed by TCRdb under 2017. With respect to the entire study: According to an earlier analysis of 587 of the donors, about 179 million T cells yielded 117 million unique TCR beta sequences and about 300 Gb of sequence data. Approximately 300 gigabases of sequencing data and tens of millions of unique TCR sequences made up an early release that covered over 550 HLA-typed donors. Of the approximately 400 genotyped donors, 65% to 90% were placed in the genetic ancestry cluster associated with self-reported Caucasian donors. The study was designed to test whether signatures of past pathogen exposure could be identified by cataloging public T cell receptors. The study profiled the T cell repertoires of 550 to 700 subjects by immunosequencing and related them to cytomegalovirus serostatus. A separate validation cohort of approximately 120 different subjects was used in addition to the approximately 670-subject first cohort. The study combined high-throughput TCR immunosequencing, statistical association of individual TCRs with disease status, and machine learning to predict cytomegalovirus infection status. A later analysis re-analyzed previously published TCR beta repertoires from several hundred donors and added high-resolution HLA genotyping to study TCR occurrence patterns. The later analysis used no new phenotypic data to find candidate immune exposures, relying instead on TCR beta sequences and their occurrence across donors. To decide whether each TCR beta V gene segment behaved as functional or pseudogenic, an earlier analysis of fewer than 750 of the donors relied on high-throughput TCR beta sequencing. Donor age, sex, ethnicity and CMV serostatus were compiled alongside the repertoire data. A later genetic analysis took genome-wide SNP genotypes for 398 of the 666 donors and used that subset as a discovery cohort. Every discovery cohort repertoire had been produced on one sequencing platform. Class I and class II HLA loci were covered by the typing at four-digit resolution. The number of donors typed differed by locus, with roughly 620-630 for A, B, C, DRB1 and DQB1, over 500 for DQA1, some 570 for DPA1, and approximately 470 for DPB1. A handful of DR-DQ haplotypes were handled as single units for association and clustering because linkage in the cohort was strong. Among almost 400 genotyped donors of the cohort, an average of around 240,000 unique TCR beta nucleotide sequences were sequenced per donor, roughly a sixth of them non-productive.

The CDR3 contains 12 residues, cysteine and phenylalanine counted. Of the read, only the CDR3 DNA is kept; its 36 bases are in frame from base 1. Via the germline V gene, CDR1 is LGHNT and CDR2 FRNRAP. V gives up 6 bases and J gives up 1 base, and the segment between their germline ends measures 7 bases. Overall study outcomes, separate from this receptor: Sequencing depth was assumed to be roughly uniform across donors in the presence/absence analyses, though that assumption may not hold. It was suggested by the authors that the approach could potentially be generalized to other disease states and immunological phenotypes. A group of highly shared sequence variants was considered likely to be a technical artifact of the sequencing pipeline. At a false discovery rate of 0.05, a later analysis linked 16,951 TCR beta sequences to specific HLA alleles. Most TCR sequences were observed very rarely across donors, whereas some public TCRs were present in many individuals. According to a later analysis, parvovirus B19, influenza, CMV and Epstein-Barr virus appeared linked to several top co-occurrence clusters. The only immune exposure information available for the cohort was CMV serostatus. Because counts were too low, 15 or so rarely observed V segments, including chromosome 9 orphons, were excluded from the earlier analysis of 587 of the donors. A later genetic analysis associated a missense DCLRE1C variant with V-gene and J-gene trimming of TCR beta chains, and an independent cohort replicated the association. In a later analysis, TCR association rates were found to vary across HLA loci, with the most associated TCRs seen for DRB1 alleles and the fewest for HLA-C alleles. A later analysis found that most CMV-associated TCR beta chains appeared HLA-restricted, with HLA associations seemingly driven largely by CMV exposure. A further reported finding was that TCR beta sequences accurately predicted the HLA-A and HLA-B alleles for most subjects in the first cohort. The cohort was sequenced for TCR beta chains only, and without alpha or paired-chain data the features that could be detected were limited. According to a later genetic analysis, donors in an Asian-associated ancestry cluster had fewer N-insertions in productive TCRs than the roughly 700-donor mean. The classifier was reported to diagnose cytomegalovirus status with high specificity and sensitivity in both the original cohort and the validation cohort. Some IMGT-functional V segments, including TRBV6-2 and TRBV6-3, could not be distinguished by the 87-base-pair reads and were therefore excluded. In vitro tests confirmed that a few of the cytomegalovirus-associated TCR beta chains recognize cytomegalovirus antigens. Because HLA typing was unavailable for some donors at each locus, only the typed subset was used in association tests. Linkage disequilibrium might explain the correlated functional status among segregating V segments, but an unknown experimental factor could not be excluded. The study listed 150 to 200 TCR beta chains as associated with cytomegalovirus. In a later analysis, HLA-associated TCR beta chains showed more clonal expansion and lower generation probabilities than non-associated chains that were equally common. Strong co-occurrence of HLA alleles, especially DR and DQ, made assigning TCR associations to individual alleles difficult. In an earlier analysis of a few hundred of the donors, most TCR beta V segments were observed in productive rearrangements about 90% or about 30% of the time, broadly matching IMGT annotations.

A word on this clone: Its antigen has not been determined. No base-level quality is on record; no much larger clone is a single base apart.

The cohort comprised several hundred healthy bone marrow donors. At the time of sampling, all cohort members were nominally healthy, though unrecorded immune exposures were likely present. The donor was CMV seronegative and belonged to the group of 350 or so seronegative cohort members. A peripheral blood sample was collected from each donor, and TCR beta sequencing was performed on peripheral blood mononuclear cells. Genomic DNA extraction from the blood cell samples was performed with the Qiagen DNeasy Blood Extraction Kit. The library relied on the immunoSEQ multiplex PCR assay. For the multiplex PCR, a mixture combining 60 forward primers for TCR Vbeta segments and 13 reverse primers for TCR Jbeta segments was used. Amplification of the CDR3 region of rearranged TCR beta genes was performed with a multiplex PCR assay on genomic DNA. On the Illumina HiSeq System, the amplified TCR beta libraries were sequenced as 87-base-pair reads. For the original study's pipeline: A later analysis tallied 75 million to 95 million unique TCR beta chains across the 660 or so repertoires, and roughly 11 million of those chains were shared by two or more donors. Raw reads were error-corrected and collapsed into unique sequences with a nearest-neighbor algorithm that merged closely related sequences to remove PCR and sequencing errors. Alignment of CDR3 sequences to IMGT reference sequences was used to assign V, D and J gene segments. For a sequence to be retained, a match of at least six nucleotides to both a V gene segment and a J gene segment was required. Rearrangements were called productive when the CDR3 lacked stop codons and stayed in frame with V and J; all others were non-productive. CDR3 was defined by IMGT convention, running from the second conserved V-encoded cysteine to the conserved J-encoded phenylalanine. The earlier analysis of about 590 of the donors excluded sequences that lacked an unambiguous match to a single V gene segment. In an earlier analysis of approximately 610 of the donors, V segments were called functional above 56.7% productive rearrangements and were called segregating when the between-donor standard deviation exceeded 5%. A statistical classification framework was built to diagnose cytomegalovirus status from the catalog of TCR beta chain sequences. In a later analysis, TCR nucleotide sequences were compared against IMGT/GENE-DB human TR gene sequences so that V and J genes could be assigned. Using the TCRdist pipeline, a later analysis assigned CDR3 sequences along with most-parsimonious VDJ recombination scenarios. In a later analysis, every TCR beta chain was defined by the combination of its CDR3 amino acid sequence and its V-gene family, and reads without a unique V-gene family were dropped. To address suspected cross-contamination and a sequencing artifact, a later analysis removed around 590 highly shared, low-generation-probability nucleotide sequences. For each public chain, a later analysis derived a clonal expansion index from normalized ranks of inferred template counts within each repertoire. In a later analysis, generation probabilities were computed using a VDJ recombination model fitted to out-of-frame rearrangements, and the results were checked against IGoR. A later analysis scored TCR-TCR, TCR-HLA and TCR-CMV co-occurrence with hypergeometric tests, applying a repertoire-size bias correction to TCR pairs. False discovery rates were estimated in a later analysis by permuting HLA or CMV assignments 20 times. In a later analysis, co-occurring TCRs were grouped with DBSCAN, and TCRdist sequence similarity was added when clustering was performed within HLA-allele-positive subsets. Co-occurrence clustering excluded repertoires with fewer than 30,000 or more than 120,000 public chains, plus five with anomalous nucleotide sharing. The table was pulled from immuneACCESS by TCRdb, which kept in-frame rearrangements only. Such tables lose some clones; where checked, under half of the loss comes from unresolved V genes, and the rest has no known cause. V and J calls and clone size come straight from that table; D and trimming were deduced from the DNA. The sample contains 110,000 to 150,000 clones, 65% to 80% of them found a single time. 3% to 5% of the sample comes from the top ten.

The source material was PBMCs. The rearranged chain carries TRBV12-5 and TRBJ2-7, with TRBD2 perhaps the D gene, on 5 matching bases. The sequence came from a male donor in good health and CMV-seronegative. The CDR3 corresponds to CASGDWSYEQYF. The sequenced DNA: TGTGCTAGTGGGGACTGGTCCTACGAGCAGTACTTC.